This record looks at one T cell receptor (beta chain) sequence and its context. This clonotype was counted at least ten times. The specificity of this receptor is unknown. The sample holds no much larger clone one base away, and base qualities are not on file. The data were taken from a study of neurological immune-mediated disorders (dated by TCRdb to between 2018 and 2021). About the investigation overall: Among the 35 or so multiple sclerosis patients, about 31 had relapsing-remitting MS and 3 had secondary progressive MS. Peripheral blood TCR-beta repertoires from patients with HTLV-I-associated myelopathy (HAM/TSP), patients with multiple sclerosis, and healthy controls were compared in the study using UMI-based sequencing. Longitudinal samples, technical triplicates and paired sorted CD4+ and CD8+ T-cell subsets, alongside PBMC samples, were included among the roughly 110 TCR-beta libraries. The cohort included some 66 subjects: roughly 15 with HAM/TSP, approximately 35 with multiple sclerosis, and approximately 20 healthy controls.

cDNA was synthesized by template-switch 5'RACE using a primer carrying a 10-nucleotide random unique molecular identifier by which each TCR transcript was tagged. Each sequencing run produced over 170 million TCR-beta sequences covering 15-18 subjects. The RNeasy kit was used to extract total RNA. TCR-beta VDJ regions were amplified with primers for the TCR constant region and the 5'RACE anchor, using the KAPA Real-time Library Amplification kit. A first PCR added sample indexes and Illumina adaptors, after which a second PCR increased the library yield. After Ampure bead purification, the TCR product of roughly 650 bp was size-selected on a 2% E-gel SizeSelection system. Before pooling, libraries had their quality checked on a Bioanalyzer, their concentration measured with Qubit, and their quantity determined with the Kapa Library Quantification kit. Paired-end 2 x 150 bp sequencing of the libraries was performed on an Illumina HiSeq 2500. To increase sequence diversity, about 23-30% phiX was spiked into each library pool. The source study handled its data this way. The quality-filtered reads were processed with the UMI-based MiGEC pipeline, whose error correction step removed more than 85% of the raw TCR sequences. VDJ genes were aligned to IMGT germline references, and clonotypes were defined by unique CDR3 amino acid sequence plus V-J genes. Clonal expansion, Shannon diversity and CDR3 relatedness (CalcPairwiseDistances, ClusterSamples) were evaluated with VDJtools, and phylogenetic trees were built with CLCbio workbench. Using coefficient-of-variation modelling across technical triplicates, the study counted a clone as expanded if it had at least 8 unique UMIs. TCRdb reprocessing: public reads trimmed at Q25 with fastp, clones called with MiXCR, in-frame beta chains kept. For every CDR3 protein sequence, its rows merge into one entry that carries the most common genes and DNA. TCRdb's processing, not the study's, gives the V and J calls here. The sample contains fewer than 80,000 distinct CDR3 sequences, under 5% of them found a single time. About 3.2% of the sample is taken by the ten largest.

The research as a whole found: No identical CDR3 amino acid sequences were found to be shared among expanded clones across subjects, suggesting that TCR-beta repertoires were private in all groups. No association of the MS cluster with clinical or MRI features was observed, and the need for larger cohorts was stated by the authors. TCR clonal expansion was highest in HAM/TSP patients and lowest in MS patients, with MS patients falling below even healthy controls. Repertoires from 18 of 34 MS patients were grouped by phylogenetic analysis into a cluster of related CDR3 sequences, suggesting a possible repertoire-level signature.

For the unsorted PBMC libraries, 2 million PBMCs were stored in RNAlater at -80 degrees C until RNA extraction and were used to generate the libraries. The multiple sclerosis patients were enrolled in a US clinical protocol that evaluated disease progression with magnetic resonance imaging. Peripheral blood was subjected to Ficoll-Hypaque density gradient centrifugation to isolate PBMCs, which were then cryopreserved in liquid nitrogen. For CDR1 and CDR2, the germline V gene lists SGHRS and YFSETQ. The CDR3, from cysteine to phenylalanine, totals 12 residues. Only the CDR3 DNA stays, 36 bases, in frame from base 1. V is reduced by 4 bases and J by 0 bases, leaving a spacing of 5 bases between them.

The chain links TRBV5-1 with TRBJ2-7, with the D gene call left open. The sample consisted of PBMCs. The sequence came from a woman between 50 and 59 years old with multiple sclerosis. The sequenced DNA: TGCGCCAGCAGCGTGAGCTCCTACGAGCAGTACTTC. This sequence encodes CASSVSSYEQYF.